The clone carrying this T cell receptor (beta chain) occurred many times. Its target is unknown. The data belong to a study of neurological immune-mediated disorders. Findings of the study overall: The greatest TCR clonal expansion occurred in HTLV-1-associated myelopathy and the least in multiple sclerosis, which fell below healthy controls.

As for the cDNA, it was generated by 5'RACE with 10-nucleotide random UMIs. TCRdb itself ran the 5' RACE reads through MiXCR, one entry per CDR3 protein. The data show 50,000 or so distinct CDR3 sequences, around 3.5% seen once. The CDR3 runs to 12 residues. Trimming pared 5 bases from V and 4 bases from J, leaving 6 bases between. The germline gives CDR1 SEHNR, CDR2 FQNEAQ (reference sequence). Unsorted libraries were prepared from 2 million PBMCs held at -80 C. The chain is built from TRBV7-9 and TRBJ2-1; D is uncertain. Sequencing was performed on PBMCs. This TCR came from a man in his sixties with multiple sclerosis. CDR3 coding DNA: TGTGCCAGCAGCATCATATACAATGAGCAGTTCTTC. This gives the protein CASSIIYNEQFF.